These 9 T cell receptor beta chains came from one sample sequenced in a study of CD8+ T cells in alopecia areata (dated by TCRdb to the late 2010s). The sample's treatment or condition label, in plain terms: oral pan-JAK inhibitor, 5-10 mg twice daily. The receptor library was made with the immunoSEQ multiplex PCR assay. For TCR sequencing, RNA was extracted from every sample and reverse transcribed into cDNA to serve as template. TCRdb re-hosts the immuneACCESS table, in-frame sequences only. Its copies lack some clones; in the studies checked, an unresolved V gene accounts for under half of them, and the cause for the rest is not known. Counted in this sample were 75,000 to 100,000 clones; about 70% of them appeared once. The ten largest clones add up to approximately 15% of the sample. This material consisted of CD8+ T cells sorted from blood, taken at approximately week 45, from a patient treated with tofacitinib. The source of these receptors is a human donor with alopecia areata.

CDR3 sequence: CASSQGGDEQFF. CDR3 nucleotide sequence: TGTGCCAGCAGCCAGGGGGGCGATGAGCAGTTCTTC. The chain joins TRBV6-5 to TRBJ2-1; perhaps TRBD1 as D (7 bases). Trimming took 6 bases from V and 8 from J, leaving 11 bases between them. The CDR3 totals 12 residues. Germline V gene sequence: CDR1 MNHEY, CDR2 SVGAGI.

The sample holds a few counts of this clone. The V call is TRBV10-3, the J call TRBJ2-1; unclear D gene. The V gene's germline CDR1 is ENHRY and CDR2 SYGVKD. This CDR3 region has 12 residues. Trimming removed 4 bases from V and 5 bases from J, with 6 bases in between. This CDR3 is CAISGDNNEQFF. The CDR3 nucleotides read TGTGCCATCAGTGGAGACAACAATGAGCAGTTCTTC.

The rearrangement joins TRBV5-8 to TRBJ1-2; 7 bases are shared with TRBD1. This CDR3 has 11 amino acids. The trim removed 3 bases at V and 8 bases at J, leaving 1 base unmatched. In germline, CDR1 is SGHTS, CDR2 YDEGEE. In DNA, the CDR3 is TGTGCCAGCAGCTCCAGGGGGGGCTACACCTTC. It translates to CASSSRGGYTF.

This clone was picked up one time. DNA for the CDR3: TGTGCCAGCAGCGGACAGAACACTGAAGCTTTCTTT. Encoded protein: CASSGQNTEAFF. This chain connects TRBV13 to TRBJ1-1; perhaps TRBD1 as D (5 bases). Trimming shortened V by 5 bases and J by 1 base, and 5 bases separated the two germline ends. The V gene's germline CDR1 is PRHDT and CDR2 FYEKMQ (reference sequence). The CDR3 consists of 12 residues.

This clone was counted once. This chain joins TRBV30 and TRBJ2-3, with 7 bases lining up with TRBD2. This CDR3 is built from 15 residues. Looked up from germline, CDR1 is GTSNPN and CDR2 is SVGIG (reference sequence). V gave up 1 base and J gave up 0 bases; unmatched junction bases: 4. CDR3 region: CAWSEWGGSTDTQYF. The CDR3 DNA follows: TGTGCCTGGAGTGAGTGGGGGGGGAGCACAGATACGCAGTATTTT.

This clone was observed a handful of times. The chain employs TRBV6-5 and TRBJ1-1; the D is unclear. In germline, CDR1 is MNHEY, CDR2 SVGAGI. The CDR3 is 13 amino acids. V gave up 2 bases and J gave up 5 bases, with 9 bases separating them. CDR3 in amino acids: CASSYREGTEAFF. As DNA, the CDR3 is TGTGCCAGCAGTTACCGGGAAGGAACTGAAGCTTTCTTT.

This rearrangement joins TRBV5-1 to TRBJ1-1, with D perhaps TRBD1 (5 bases). Germline assignment: CDR1 SGHRS and CDR2 YFSETQ. V was trimmed by 6 bases and J by 7 bases, leaving 16 bases between them. There are 13 residues in the CDR3. The CDR3 sequence is CASMARVGDEAFF. DNA for the CDR3: TGCGCCAGCATGGCCAGGGTAGGTGATGAAGCTTTCTTT.

V is TRBV27 and J is TRBJ2-1, with 7 bases matching TRBD2. Germline V gene sequence: CDR1 MNHEY, CDR2 SMNVEV (reference sequence). The CDR3 loop spans 16 amino acids. Trimming removed 3 bases from V and 8 bases from J; junction bases left unmatched: 13. CDR3 residues: CASSFSAGEAGYEQFF. The DNA for the CDR3 is TGTGCCAGCAGTTTTTCCGCGGGGGAGGCAGGGTATGAGCAGTTCTTC.

CDR3 in DNA: TGTGCCAGCAGCCCCCTCTACCTGACAGGGGAGGCTACCTTGAACACTGAAGCTTTCTTT. Protein product: CASSPLYLTGEATLNTEAFF. The chain joins TRBV7-7 to TRBJ1-1, with 8 bases identical to TRBD1. This CDR3 region has 20 residues. Germline assignment: CDR1 SSHAT and CDR2 FNYEAQ (reference sequence). V gave up 5 bases and J gave up 0 bases; unmatched junction bases: 20. Supplemented by reference TRBV7-7 and TRBJ1-1, the full variable domain reads GAGVSQSPRYKVTKRGQDVTLRCDPISSHATLYWYQQALGQGPEFLTYFNYEAQPDKSGLPSDRFSAERPEGSISTLTIQRTEQRDSAMYRCASSPLYLTGEATLNTEAFFGQGTRLTVV.